This T cell receptor beta chain is from a study of blood T cells in healthy people across ages. V lost 6 bases and J 5 bases, leaving 22 bases between the germline ends. CDR1 and CDR2 from the germline V gene are SNHLY and FYNNEI. The CDR3 length is 16 residues. Together with a sample-barcoded 5' primer, a J-beta primer mix was included in a second PCR lasting roughly 6 to 12 cycles. TCRdb re-called the 5' RACE reads through MiXCR, storing one row per CDR3 protein. This table holds around 800,000 distinct CDR3 sequences, roughly 26% found once. These data were likewise used in another study, on T cells of mothers and their children.

Specimen: blood. The receptor's source is a boy between 10 and 17 years old in good health. The chain combines TRBV2 with TRBJ1-2; the D gene is possibly TRBD1 (5 bases). The CDR3 loop reads CASSVPGSGGGYGYTF. The CDR3 bases are TGTGCCAGCAGCGTACCCGGATCGGGGGGTGGTTATGGCTACACCTTC.